This TCR beta chain comes out of a study of T-cell reconstitution after alpha-beta-depleted transplantation in children. TCRbeta library construction was performed incorporating unique molecular identifiers. Each CDR3 protein is one row after TCRdb ran MiXCR on the PCR reads. The repertoire consists of some 120,000 distinct CDR3 sequences, with 9.5% to 10% occurring once and the leading ten covering 20% to 30%. This clonotype was counted at least ten times. V gave up 7 bases and J gave up 5 bases; unmatched junction bases: 8. The CDR3 is made up of 14 amino acids. Germline lookup yields CDR1 SQVTM and CDR2 ANQGSEA.

This specimen was PBMCs, mostly from graft donor cells, taken 180 days after TCRalphabeta/CD19-depleted stem cell transplant. The receptor's source is a girl less than two years old who had a stem cell transplant for combined immunodeficiency, so the T cells may come from the graft donor. The rearrangement joins TRBV29-1 to TRBJ2-3; 11 bases match TRBD2. The CDR3 DNA follows: TGCAGCGCCGGACTAGCGGGCGGTTTAGATACGCAGTATTTT. Protein sequence: CSAGLAGGLDTQYF.